A selection of T cell receptor beta chains follows, all from one sample in a study of shared clonotypes between healthy human individuals. Generated by immunoSEQ multiplex PCR, the TCRdb table keeps only in-frame clones and is missing some. The sample comprises 2 million to 2.5 million clones, approximately 95% of which are singletons, and approximately 0.13% rests with the top ten. The sequencing sample was made of naive CD4+ T cells sorted from blood. Receptors originate from a man younger than 35 in good health. Each CDR3 is given with its conserved first and last residue. For some rows the clone size is stated as once, few or many, or as a class when expanded; others skip it.

CDR3	V	size	J
CACTGPGEREQYF	TRBV30	once	TRBJ2-7
CAISGTSGYEQYF	TRBV10-3	-	-
CASSSDRGSNQPQHF	TRBV7-9	once	TRBJ1-5
CASSRTTGRGLQFF	TRBV2	-	TRBJ2-1
CASSQGTASGANVLTF	TRBV27	-	TRBJ2-6
CASSLGAGARSYEQYF	TRBV7-2	-	TRBJ2-7
CASSPGGARETQYF	TRBV9	-	TRBJ2-5
CASSLAKGIGGYTF	TRBV7-2	-	TRBJ1-2
CAISEEEAGGNEKLFF	TRBV10-3	-	TRBJ1-4
CASSRGPTDTQYF	TRBV6-5	-	TRBJ2-3
CAWSTGVAGANVLTF	TRBV30	-	TRBJ2-6
CASSLFIDTEAFF	TRBV6-5	-	TRBJ1-1
CASSPGAFQETQYF	TRBV18	-	TRBJ2-5
CAWSFTEAFF	TRBV30	-	TRBJ1-1
CASTTGTGSYEQYF	TRBV28	-	TRBJ2-7
CASSPQSTRVTNEKLFF	TRBV18	-	TRBJ1-4
CASSPRDRTPNTEAFF	TRBV18	-	TRBJ1-1
CASKQQGINEKLFF	TRBV6-6	-	TRBJ1-4
CASSPPRTSGQEQYF	TRBV7-2	-	TRBJ2-7
CASSPGLREGNTEAFF	TRBV9	once	TRBJ1-1
CASSLRQGPYNSPLHF	TRBV5-8	-	TRBJ1-6
CASSLAFGQATYNEQFF	TRBV5-4	-	TRBJ2-1
CASSPDRVAAYEQYF	TRBV7-2	-	TRBJ2-7
CASSLARAGGHNEQFF	TRBV7-8	-	TRBJ2-1
CASSGGQQETQYF	TRBV5-4	once	TRBJ2-5
CASSYDYNSPLHF	TRBV6-5	-	TRBJ1-6
CASRGTGDGYGYTF	TRBV28	once	TRBJ1-2
CASSYATDTQYF	TRBV7-9	-	TRBJ2-3
CASSSTSGRVETQYF	TRBV7-7	few	TRBJ2-5
CASSEAGTGVETQYF	TRBV2	-	TRBJ2-5
CASSRNDFWGGHNEQFF	TRBV19	-	TRBJ2-1
CASSRARELYEQYF	TRBV6-5	once	TRBJ2-7
CASSQAWEAFF	TRBV7-9	-	TRBJ1-1
CASSPDPGLSGGASSPEQYF	TRBV4-2	-	TRBJ2-7
CASSALGTGNTGELFF	TRBV5-4	-	TRBJ2-2
CASSRDPNQPQHF	TRBV5-6	once	TRBJ1-5
CASSARETQGGYTF	TRBV2	-	TRBJ1-2
CASSRGGSGSYEQYF	TRBV7-2	-	TRBJ2-7
CASSSSRGASETQYF	TRBV5-1	-	TRBJ2-5
CASSFSGNTWGETQYF	TRBV5-1	-	TRBJ2-5
CASSLKTSGGLRETQYF	TRBV11-3	-	TRBJ2-5
CASRAGTPHTEAFF	TRBV5-1	-	TRBJ1-1
CASSDPGLYTGELFF	TRBV28	-	TRBJ2-2
CAWVPGGAGANVLTF	TRBV30	-	TRBJ2-6
CASSDTNEKLFF	TRBV6-5	-	TRBJ1-4
CSAAMMEKLFF	TRBV20-1	-	TRBJ1-4